This T cell receptor beta chain originates from a study of blood T cells in healthy people across ages. General study findings and limits: Per-million-T-cell TCR beta diversity fell roughly linearly with age.

Turning to this clonotype: What it recognizes is unknown.

The authors ran a second PCR of about 7 to 12 cycles using a sample-barcoded 5' primer and a J-beta primer mix. One entry per CDR3 protein, called by TCRdb with MiXCR from the 5' RACE reads. The sample lists some 1.6 million distinct CDR3 sequences, 34% occurring once. Sequencing used blood. The sequence derives from a woman aged 25 to 39 in good health.

CDR3 sequence (DNA): TGTGCCAGCAGCTCACAGCCCGCACTCTCCTACAATGAGCAGTTCTTC. Translating it yields CASSSQPALSYNEQFF. The gene calls are TRBV7-8 and TRBJ2-1; no reliable D call. The length of the CDR3 is 16 residues. Trimming removed 4 bases from V and 0 bases from J, with 13 bases in between. Germline CDR1 SGHVS, CDR2 FQNEAQ.